These 26 T cell receptor beta chains were sequenced from one sample in a study of blood T cell repertoires in COVID-19. Profiling relied on immunoSEQ multiplex PCR, and the TCRdb table lists in-frame clones only, not all of them. The repertoire has approximately 140,000 clones, 88% of them found once; the top ten carry 2.3%. The sample consisted of peripheral blood. These receptors were taken from a human donor in a cohort sampled during active COVID-19.

Comments on this clone: Mismatch with germline at one junction end may stem from a read error. The chain combines TRBV11-2 with TRBJ2-5; the D gene is possibly TRBD2 (6 bases). This CDR3 comprises 18 residues. Germline V gives CDR1 SGHAT, CDR2 FQNNGV. The CDR3 DNA reads TGTGCCAGCAGCTTAGGGCTCGGGGGTACCGCTATCCAAAAGACCCAGTACTTC. Translated, it gives CASSLGLGGTAIQKTQYF.

The chain recombines TRBV18 with TRBJ1-5; maybe TRBD1 (6 bases). There are 18 residues in the CDR3. The V and J ends lost 3 bases and 2 bases respectively, with 20 bases between them. Germline loops: CDR1 KGHSH, CDR2 LQKENI. CDR3 region: CASSPRTDKLLGNQPQHF. DNA for the CDR3: TGTGCCAGCTCACCCCGGACAGACAAACTGTTGGGCAATCAGCCCCAGCATTTT.

This chain links TRBV28 with TRBJ2-3; the match to TRBD2 covers 8 bases. Germline-derived CDR1 and CDR2 are MDHEN and SYDVKM. The CDR3 length is 14 residues. The junction had 2 bases not matched to a gene; V was cut back by 5 bases and J by 1 base. For the CDR3, the DNA is TGTGCCAGCAGTGCGACTAGCGGCACAGATACGCAGTATTTT. Its translation: CASSATSGTDTQYF.

The chain joins TRBV24-1 to TRBJ2-1, with 7 bases matching TRBD2. The germline CDR1 and CDR2 sequences are KGHDR and SFDVKD. CDR3 size: 15 residues. V shed 5 bases, J shed 10 bases, and the junction held 13 bases outside the gene matches. The CDR3 DNA reads TGTGCCACCAGTGGGCCCTCCAAGCGGGAAAGCGAGCAGTTCTTC. Encoded protein: CATSGPSKRESEQFF.

The chain links TRBV15 to TRBJ2-2, with TRBD2 matching 11 bases. V lost 0 bases and J lost 4; bases outside the gene matches: 10. This CDR3 comprises 19 residues. CDR1 and CDR2 (germline): LNHNV, YYDKDF (reference sequence). CDR3 in amino acids: CATSRDLALAGGSTGELFF. CDR3 in DNA: TGTGCCACCAGCAGAGATCTGGCTTTAGCGGGGGGGTCCACCGGGGAGCTGTTTTTT.

To note about this clone: At one end, the junction sequence differs from germline, possibly due to a read error. V and J are TRBV7-7 and TRBJ2-5, with 12 bases matching TRBD1. This CDR3 is 15 amino acids long. In germline, CDR1 is SSHAT, CDR2 FNYEAQ (reference sequence). CDR3 sequence: CASSLGGQGAETQYF. DNA of the CDR3: TGTGCTAGCAGCTTAGGGGGACAGGGGGCTGAGACCCAGTACTTC.

This clone was seen a few times. The chain is built from TRBV25-1 and TRBJ1-2, with 8 bases fitting TRBD1. Germline lookup yields CDR1 MGHDK and CDR2 SYGVNS. With 1 base clipped from V and 2 bases from J, the junction kept 3 bases outside the gene matches. The CDR3 has 15 amino acids. The CDR3 here is CASSESNRGNYGYTF. The DNA for the CDR3 is TGTGCCAGCAGTGAATCTAACAGGGGGAACTATGGCTACACCTTC.

V is TRBV5-1 and J is TRBJ2-5; D may be TRBD2 (6 bases). This CDR3 region has 16 residues. In germline, CDR1 is SGHRS, CDR2 YFSETQ. The V and J ends lost 0 bases and 3 bases respectively, with 15 bases between them. The CDR3 sequence: CASSLGRLAGKETQYF. CDR3 DNA sequence: TGCGCCAGCAGCTTGGGCCGATTGGCGGGGAAAGAGACCCAGTACTTC.

V gene TRBV28 combines with J gene TRBJ2-5; 9 bases match TRBD1. The V gene's germline CDR1 is MDHEN and CDR2 SYDVKM. V shed 6 bases, J shed 5 bases, and the junction held 13 bases outside the gene matches. This CDR3 comprises 16 residues. The CDR3 coding sequence is TGTGCCAGCAGGCCACCGGGACAGGGCTTGGGGGAGACCCAGTACTTC. Amino acid sequence: CASRPPGQGLGETQYF.

V gene TRBV2 combines with J gene TRBJ1-4, with D maybe TRBD1 (5 bases). This CDR3 comprises 16 residues. V lost 4 bases and J lost 3, with 15 bases in between. Germline V gives CDR1 SNHLY, CDR2 FYNNEI. The DNA for the CDR3 is TGTGCCAGCAGTGTTCGAAGGGAAGGGGCTAATGAAAAACTGTTTTTT. Translating it yields CASSVRREGANEKLFF.

The chain couples TRBV7-2 to TRBJ2-3; TRBD1 matches 9 bases. V lost 3 bases, J lost 2 bases, and 12 bases stayed unmatched. The CDR3 has 18 residues. CDR1 is SGHTA and CDR2 is FQGNSA in the germline V gene. In DNA form, the CDR3 reads TGTGCCAGCAGCTTGTACTCCGGGACAGGGCGCCCCACAGATACGCAGTATTTT. This translates into CASSLYSGTGRPTDTQYF.

This sequence joins TRBV7-3 and TRBJ1-1, with 7 bases that match TRBD1. Germline assignment: CDR1 SGHTA and CDR2 FQGTGA. The CDR3 has 14 amino acids. J gave up 4 bases and V 2 bases, and 4 bases lay outside the gene matches. The CDR3, as DNA: TGTGCCAGCAGCTTAGCCGCAGGGGGCACTGAAGCTTTCTTT. This encodes CASSLAAGGTEAFF.

This rearrangement joins TRBV27 to TRBJ2-7; 8 bases fit TRBD1. Germline trimming cut 5 bases from V and 3 bases from J; bases unmatched to any gene: 12. CDR1 and CDR2 from the germline V gene are MNHEY and SMNVEV (reference sequence). The CDR3 length is 16 residues. CDR3 residues: CASSPPRGTGLYEQYF. DNA for the CDR3: TGTGCCAGCAGTCCCCCGCGAGGGACAGGACTCTACGAGCAGTACTTC.

V gene TRBV2 combines with J gene TRBJ2-2; D might be TRBD1 (5 bases). The V and J ends lost 6 bases and 3 bases respectively, with 11 bases between them. The germline V gene has CDR1 SNHLY and CDR2 FYNNEI. CDR3 size: 14 residues. The CDR3 sequence: CASSLRGYTGELFF. The DNA of the CDR3 is TGTGCCAGCAGCCTTAGGGGATACACCGGGGAGCTGTTTTTT.

CDR3 bases: TGTGCCAGCAGTCTACGGACAGGGGGCGGCTACGAGCAGTACTTC. As protein: CASSLRTGGGYEQYF. The chain carries TRBV6-5 and TRBJ2-7; 11 nucleotides match TRBD1. V trimming: 5 bases; J trimming: 3 bases; junction bases outside the gene matches: 6. The CDR3 length is 15 residues. The germline V gene encodes CDR1 MNHEY and CDR2 SVGAGI.

The V gene is TRBV24-1, the J gene TRBJ2-5; maybe TRBD1 (6 bases). V was trimmed by 5 bases and J by 5 bases, leaving 14 bases between them. The CDR3 contains 14 residues. The V gene's germline CDR1 is KGHDR and CDR2 SFDVKD. The CDR3 DNA is TGTGCCACCAGTGGCAGGGGAGCCCGTGAGACCCAGTACTTC. Protein: CATSGRGARETQYF.

This clone was seen only once. The rearrangement joins TRBV9 to TRBJ2-2, with D possibly matching TRBD2 (5 bases). The CDR3 contains 15 residues. V was cut by 0 bases and J by 4 bases, with 10 bases left in between. The germline gives CDR1 SGDLS, CDR2 YYNGEE. As DNA, the CDR3 is TGTGCCAGCAGCGTAGAGGGCGGAGGCACCGGGGAGCTGTTTTTT. The encoded protein is CASSVEGGGTGELFF. The variable domain in full, with the rest retrieved from reference TRBV9 and TRBJ2-2, is DSGVTQTPKHLITATGQRVTLRCSPRSGDLSVYWYQQSLDQGLQFLIQYYNGEERAKGNILERFSAQQFPDLHSELNLSSLELGDSALYFCASSVEGGGTGELFFGEGSRLTVL.

The gene calls are TRBV28 and TRBJ2-7; TRBD2 aligns across 8 bases. Trimming at V came to 3 bases and at J to 12 bases, leaving 16 bases not matched to a gene. This CDR3 is built from 15 residues. Germline loops: CDR1 MDHEN, CDR2 SYDVKM. This CDR3 is CASSLLGRGVPQLYF. As DNA, the CDR3 is TGTGCCAGCAGTTTGCTGGGGCGGGGGGTTCCGCAGTTGTACTTC.

V usage is TRBV28 and J usage is TRBJ2-7; 10 nucleotides match TRBD2. The germline gives CDR1 MDHEN, CDR2 SYDVKM. The junction had 5 bases not matched to a gene; V was cut back by 5 bases and J by 7 bases. This CDR3 contains 13 residues. The CDR3 reads CASSGTSVWEQYF. The CDR3 coding sequence is TGTGCCAGCAGTGGGACTAGCGTATGGGAGCAGTACTTC.

This chain links TRBV15 with TRBJ1-2, with a possible D match to TRBD1 (6 bases). Trimming took off 0 bases at V and 1 base at J, with 12 bases between the two ends. Germline V lookup: CDR1 LNHNV, CDR2 YYDKDF (reference sequence). The length of the CDR3 is 16 residues. The DNA for the CDR3 is TGTGCCACCAGCAGAGACAGGGGTCTTTTTAACTATGGCTACACCTTC. This gives the protein CATSRDRGLFNYGYTF.

J is TRBJ2-5 and V is TRBV6-2 or TRBV6-3, with 9 bases fitting TRBD2. This CDR3 spans 16 amino acids. With 0 bases clipped from V and 4 bases from J, the junction kept 6 bases outside the gene matches. The germline V gene encodes CDR1 MNHEY and CDR2 SVGEGT. The CDR3 DNA is TGTGCCAGCAGTTACTCGGCGGGGGGGATAGGAGAGACCCAGTACTTC. Translating it yields CASSYSAGGIGETQYF.

The chain combines TRBV4-2 with TRBJ1-5, with 7 positions matching TRBD1. V gave up 4 bases and J gave up 4 bases; unmatched junction bases: 4. The CDR3 length is 14 residues. Germline V gene lookup returns CDR1 LGHNA and CDR2 YNFKEQ. CDR3 DNA: TGTGCCAGCAGCCCAGGGACAGAGAATCAGCCCCAGCATTTT. Translation: CASSPGTENQPQHF.

This clone has more than one count but fewer than ten. The J gene is TRBJ2-7, the V gene TRBV7-9, with TRBD2 identical over 7 bases. The germline CDR1 and CDR2 sequences are SEHNR and FQNEAQ (reference sequence). V shed 1 base, J shed 3 bases, and the junction held 6 bases outside the gene matches. The CDR3 is 15 amino acids. CDR3 loop: CASSLVGTSDYEQYF. DNA of the CDR3: TGTGCCAGCAGCTTAGTTGGTACTAGCGACTACGAGCAGTACTTC.

The V call is TRBV5-5, the J call TRBJ1-4; a possible D gene is TRBD1 (5 bases). Trimming removed 2 bases at V and 4 bases at J, with 18 bases between. This CDR3 is built from 17 residues. Germline V CDR1 and CDR2: SGHKS, YYEKEE (reference sequence). The CDR3 here is CASSLGQAPPLNEKLFF. CDR3 in DNA: TGTGCCAGCAGCTTAGGACAAGCCCCCCCACTTAATGAAAAACTGTTTTTT.

The genes are TRBV7-2 and TRBJ2-7; 11 nucleotides match TRBD2. The CDR3 loop spans 17 amino acids. Germline values: CDR1 SGHTA, CDR2 FQGNSA. J was trimmed by 6 bases and V by 5 bases; bases with no gene match: 15. CDR3 residues: CASSPGTSGLRQGEQYF. Written as DNA, the CDR3 is TGTGCCAGCAGCCCGGGGACTAGCGGCCTAAGGCAGGGCGAGCAGTACTTC.

This clone was counted once. The J gene is TRBJ2-7, the V gene TRBV7-9; TRBD1 agrees at 7 bases. The CDR3 sequence is 14 residues long. V lost 2 bases, J lost 5 bases, and 6 bases stayed unmatched. Per germline, CDR1 SEHNR and CDR2 FQNEAQ (reference sequence). The CDR3 nucleotides are TGTGCCAGCAGCTTAACTGACAGGGACAACGAGCAGTACTTC. Protein: CASSLTDRDNEQYF.